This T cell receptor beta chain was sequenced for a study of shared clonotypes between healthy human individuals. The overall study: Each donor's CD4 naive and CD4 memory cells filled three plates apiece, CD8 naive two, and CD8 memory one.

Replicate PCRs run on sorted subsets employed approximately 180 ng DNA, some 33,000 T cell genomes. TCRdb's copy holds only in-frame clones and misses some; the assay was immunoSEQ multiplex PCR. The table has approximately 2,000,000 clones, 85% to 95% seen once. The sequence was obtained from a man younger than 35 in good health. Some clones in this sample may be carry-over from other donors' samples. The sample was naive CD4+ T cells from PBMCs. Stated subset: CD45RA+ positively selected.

The CDR3 is CASNIFKGQTDQPQHF. The CDR3 nucleotides are TGTGCCAGCAACATATTCAAGGGACAGACAGATCAGCCCCAGCATTTT. The chain employs TRBV21-1 and TRBJ1-5; the D call of TRBD1 is as the table states it, not checked on the DNA. TRBV21-1 is recorded as a pseudogene. The CDR3 is 16 amino acids.